The 22 T cell receptor beta chains below were found in one sample sequenced in a study of shared clonotypes between healthy human individuals. Assay: immunoSEQ multiplex PCR; the TCRdb copy retains only in-frame clones and omits some. This table has around 1.9 million clones, just over 90% appearing once. CD8 cells regarded as naive lacked CD45RO, were positively chosen for CCR7, and omitted terminally differentiated effector memory CD45RA+ cells. Sequencing was performed on naive CD8+ T cells from PBMCs. Every receptor here comes from a man younger than 35 in good health. Some clones in this sample may be carry-over from other donors' samples.

The V gene is TRBV28, the J gene TRBJ1-5; TRBD1 aligns across 7 bases. Germline loops: CDR1 MDHEN, CDR2 SYDVKM. The CDR3 is 14 amino acids. The ends lost 6 bases at V and 2 bases at J; junction bases unmatched: 4. The CDR3 coding sequence is TGTGCCAGCAGGCAAACAGGGGGCAATCAGCCCCAGCATTTT. This gives the protein CASRQTGGNQPQHF.

This chain connects TRBV28 to TRBJ2-7, with TRBD1 identical over 10 bases. Germline CDR1 MDHEN, CDR2 SYDVKM. The CDR3 is 17 amino acids. Unmatched junction bases numbered 14, after V lost 8 bases and J lost 1 base. CDR3 sequence (DNA): TGTGCCAGCCGGCTTCCGGGACAGGGGCATGGTTCCTACGAGCAGTACTTC. Translation gives CASRLPGQGHGSYEQYF. The full variable domain, rest sourced from reference TRBV28 and TRBJ2-7, is DVKVTQSSRYLVKRTGEKVFLECVQDMDHENMFWYRQDPGLGLRLIYFSYDVKMKEKGDIPEGYSVSREKKERFSLILESASTNQTSMYLCASRLPGQGHGSYEQYFGPGTRLTVT.

This sequence joins TRBV2 and TRBJ1-2, with TRBD1 identical over 9 bases. The CDR3 contains 14 residues. Germline values: CDR1 SNHLY, CDR2 FYNNEI. V gave up 4 bases and J gave up 7 bases; unmatched junction bases: 7. CDR3 amino acids: CASSARDRVPGYTF. The CDR3 nucleotides read TGTGCCAGCAGTGCCCGGGACAGGGTGCCTGGCTACACCTTC.

The J gene is TRBJ2-7, the V gene TRBV6-1; 8 bases match TRBD2. The V and J ends lost 6 bases and 2 bases, in that order; junction bases with no gene match: 9. This CDR3 contains 15 residues. The germline V gene has CDR1 MNHNS and CDR2 SASEGT. This CDR3 reads CASRVKGLAPYEQYF. The CDR3 DNA reads as TGTGCCAGCAGAGTAAAAGGACTAGCTCCCTACGAGCAGTACTTC.

The gene calls are TRBV27 and TRBJ2-7, with a possible D match to TRBD2 (5 bases). V lost 4 bases, J lost 5 bases, and 15 bases lay in between. CDR1 is MNHEY and CDR2 is SMNVEV in the germline V gene (reference sequence). CDR3 length: 14 residues. Written as DNA, the CDR3 is TGTGCCAGCAGTTCCCTCTCGTTGGAGGACGAGCAGTACTTC. This translates into CASSSLSLEDEQYF.

The chain recombines TRBV5-8 with TRBJ2-1; D gene ambiguous. Trimming pared 7 bases from V and 4 bases from J, leaving 12 bases between. The CDR3 extends over 13 amino acids. From germline, CDR1 is SGHTS and CDR2 YDEGEE. DNA for the CDR3: TGTGCCAGCCGCCCCCGGTCATACAATGAGCAGTTCTTC. It encodes CASRPRSYNEQFF.

A remark on this clone: Additional DNA sequences in this sample encode the identical CDR3. The chain recombines TRBV19 with TRBJ1-1; 11 bases align to TRBD1. CDR3 size: 14 residues. The trim removed 5 bases at V and 5 bases at J, leaving 4 bases unmatched. Germline-derived CDR1 and CDR2 are LNHDA and SQIVND (reference sequence). CDR3 sequence: CASSLGTGGTEAFF. The CDR3 nucleotides are TGTGCCAGTAGTCTTGGGACAGGGGGAACTGAAGCTTTCTTT.

This clone occurred once. This chain connects TRBV5-1 to TRBJ1-1; D not certain. This CDR3 contains 17 residues. The V end was cut by 3 bases, the J end by 1 base, with 19 bases between. Germline V gives CDR1 SGHRS, CDR2 YFSETQ. The CDR3 nucleotides read TGCGCCAGCAGCTCCGAACTTCCTACCCCTCCGAACACTGAAGCTTTCTTT. Translation gives CASSSELPTPPNTEAFF. The variable domain in full, with the rest retrieved from reference TRBV5-1 and TRBJ1-1, is KAGVTQTPRYLIKTRGQQVTLSCSPISGHRSVSWYQQTPGQGLQFLFEYFSETQRNKGNFPGRFSGRQFSNSRSEMNVSTLELGDSALYLCASSSELPTPPNTEAFFGQGTRLTVV.

This chain uses TRBV6-1 with TRBJ1-5; perhaps TRBD1 as D (6 bases). The CDR3 consists of 15 residues. Trimming left V 4 bases short and J 4 bases short, with 14 bases between. The germline CDR1 and CDR2 sequences are MNHNS and SASEGT. The CDR3 here is CASSVRDNPNQPQHF. The CDR3 nucleotides are TGTGCCAGCAGTGTAAGGGACAACCCGAATCAGCCCCAGCATTTT.

Comments on this clone: Other DNA sequences in the same sample also yield this CDR3. The chain couples TRBV27 to TRBJ2-6; the D is unclear. CDR1 is MNHEY and CDR2 is SMNVEV in the germline V gene (reference sequence). With 3 bases removed from V and 4 bases from J, the gap between germline ends came to 4 bases. This CDR3 has 13 residues. DNA for the CDR3: TGTGCCAGCAGTTTGGTCGGGGCCAACGTCCTGACTTTC. Its translation is CASSLVGANVLTF. Variable domain in full (rest from reference TRBV27 and TRBJ2-6): EAQVTQNPRYLITVTGKKLTVTCSQNMNHEYMSWYRQDPGLGLRQIYYSMNVEVTDKGDVPEGYKVSRKEKRNFPLILESPSPNQTSLYFCASSLVGANVLTFGAGSRLTVL.

This chain joins TRBV28 and TRBJ2-3; no reliable D call. Trimming pared 5 bases from V and 8 bases from J, leaving 11 bases between. Germline V gene sequence: CDR1 MDHEN, CDR2 SYDVKM. The CDR3 loop spans 12 amino acids. CDR3 loop: CASSPHWATQYF. As DNA, the CDR3 is TGTGCCAGCAGTCCCCACTGGGCTACGCAGTATTTT. Variable domain in full (rest from reference TRBV28 and TRBJ2-3): DVKVTQSSRYLVKRTGEKVFLECVQDMDHENMFWYRQDPGLGLRLIYFSYDVKMKEKGDIPEGYSVSREKKERFSLILESASTNQTSMYLCASSPHWATQYFGPGTRLTVL.

This clone was picked up a small number of times. The same CDR3 also results from other DNA sequences found in this sample. The rearrangement joins TRBV27 to TRBJ1-5; perhaps TRBD1 as D (5 bases). The CDR3 covers 13 residues. V gave up 5 bases and J gave up 4 bases, with 9 bases separating them. Germline values: CDR1 MNHEY, CDR2 SMNVEV (reference sequence). Here the CDR3 reads CASSPRGNQPQHF. CDR3 coding DNA: TGTGCCAGCAGTCCGAGGGGAAATCAGCCCCAGCATTTT.

The chain links TRBV25-1 to TRBJ2-1, with 12 bases matching TRBD2. Per the germline V gene, CDR1 is MGHDK and CDR2 is SYGVNS. V lost 10 bases, J lost 2 bases, and 15 bases stayed unmatched. The CDR3 is 18 amino acids. The CDR3 sequence: CATKGGLAGLLAYNEQFF. Here the CDR3 DNA reads TGTGCCACCAAAGGGGGACTAGCGGGTCTTCTTGCCTACAATGAGCAGTTCTTC.

CDR3 sequence (DNA): TGTGCCAGCTCCAATAGTGTAGGGGGTTTTGGAGCAGATACGCAGTATTTT. Translating gives CASSNSVGGFGADTQYF. J is TRBJ2-3 and V is TRBV7-9, with D maybe TRBD1 (6 bases). Germline CDR1 SEHNR, CDR2 FQNEAQ (reference sequence). The ends were cut back, 8 bases at V and 4 bases at J, with 25 bases in the middle. The CDR3 contains 17 residues.

This CDR3 reads CASSQEDLVRWNEKLFF. The CDR3 DNA follows: TGCGCCAGCAGCCAAGAAGATCTGGTCAGATGGAATGAAAAACTGTTTTTT. This chain uses TRBV4-1 with TRBJ1-4; D is unclear. This CDR3 is built from 17 residues. Germline lookup yields CDR1 MGHRA and CDR2 YSYEKL. V shed 0 bases and J shed 5 bases, with 16 bases lying between them.

The chain uses TRBV29-1 and TRBJ2-7; the D gene is possibly TRBD2 (5 bases). Trimming shortened V by 3 bases and J by 2 bases, and 14 bases separated the two germline ends. Germline V gene lookup returns CDR1 SQVTM and CDR2 ANQGSEA. The CDR3 covers 14 residues. CDR3 coding DNA: TGCAGCGTTGAGGACTCCTCCTACACCTACGAGCAGTACTTC. Translated: CSVEDSSYTYEQYF.

The genes are TRBV19 and TRBJ2-7; 8 bases are shared with TRBD2. CDR1 and CDR2 (germline): LNHDA, SQIVND (reference sequence). Trimming took 6 bases from V and 3 from J; bases not matched to a gene: 10. The CDR3 is 15 amino acids. CDR3 region: CASRPTSGAYYEQYF. The CDR3 DNA reads TGTGCCAGTAGACCCACTAGCGGAGCCTACTACGAGCAGTACTTC.

This rearrangement joins TRBV19 to TRBJ1-2; TRBD1 is a possible D gene (5 bases). This CDR3 contains 13 residues. Germline V gene sequence: CDR1 LNHDA, CDR2 SQIVND (reference sequence). V shed 8 bases and J shed 6 bases, with 16 bases lying between them. The CDR3 DNA reads as TGTGCCAGTGCTACGGGGGGGAAACATGGCTACACCTTC. It encodes CASATGGKHGYTF.

The chain carries TRBV28 and TRBJ2-7; 9 nucleotides line up with TRBD1. The CDR3 sequence is 15 residues long. J gave up 6 bases and V 4 bases, and 10 bases lay outside the gene matches. Per the germline V gene, CDR1 is MDHEN and CDR2 is SYDVKM. The CDR3: CASSSRQGVEFEQYF. The CDR3 DNA sequence: TGTGCCAGCAGTTCACGACAGGGGGTAGAGTTCGAGCAGTACTTC.

The rearrangement joins TRBV19 to TRBJ1-5; TRBD1 aligns across 7 bases. From germline, CDR1 is LNHDA and CDR2 SQIVND (reference sequence). The CDR3 has 13 amino acids. Germline trimming cut 9 bases from V and 6 bases from J; bases unmatched to any gene: 8. The CDR3 protein is CASRGGGGQPQHF. CDR3 nucleotides: TGTGCCAGCAGGGGGGGTGGCGGTCAGCCCCAGCATTTT.

The chain employs TRBV7-9 and TRBJ1-1; D gene unclear. Germline CDR1 is SEHNR and CDR2 is FQNEAQ (reference sequence). V lost 3 bases to trimming and J lost 6 bases, with 11 bases between them. The CDR3 loop spans 13 amino acids. CDR3 DNA: TGTGCCAGCAGCTTGGGCGGAACCCCTGAAGCTTTCTTT. Amino acid sequence: CASSLGGTPEAFF. The full variable domain, with the rest looked up from reference TRBV7-9 and TRBJ1-1, is DTGVSQNPRHKITKRGQNVTFRCDPISEHNRLYWYRQTLGQGPEFLTYFQNEAQLEKSRLLSDRFSAERPKGSFSTLEIQRTEQGDSAMYLCASSLGGTPEAFFGQGTRLTVV.

The chain carries TRBV9 and TRBJ1-2, with D possibly being TRBD1 (5 bases). The CDR3 totals 15 residues. Looked up from germline, CDR1 is SGDLS and CDR2 is YYNGEE. Trimming left V 3 bases short and J 2 bases short, with 14 bases between. The CDR3 DNA sequence: TGTGCCAGCAGCGCCCGGGACGGGCAAAACTATGGCTACACCTTC. It yields the protein CASSARDGQNYGYTF.